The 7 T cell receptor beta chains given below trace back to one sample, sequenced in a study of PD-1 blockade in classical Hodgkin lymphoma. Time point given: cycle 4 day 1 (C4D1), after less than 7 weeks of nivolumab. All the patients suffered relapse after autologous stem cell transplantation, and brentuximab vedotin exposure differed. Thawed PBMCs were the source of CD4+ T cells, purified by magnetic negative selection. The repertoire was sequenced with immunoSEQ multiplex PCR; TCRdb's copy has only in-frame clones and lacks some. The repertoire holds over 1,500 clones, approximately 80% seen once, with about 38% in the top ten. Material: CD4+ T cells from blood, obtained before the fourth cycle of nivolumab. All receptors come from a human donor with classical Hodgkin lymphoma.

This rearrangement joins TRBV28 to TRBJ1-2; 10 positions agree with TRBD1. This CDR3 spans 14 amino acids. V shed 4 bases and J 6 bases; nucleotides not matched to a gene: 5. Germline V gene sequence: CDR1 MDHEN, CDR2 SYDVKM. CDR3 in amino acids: CASSSGQGDHGYTF. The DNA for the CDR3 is TGTGCCAGCAGTTCCGGACAGGGGGATCATGGCTACACCTTC.

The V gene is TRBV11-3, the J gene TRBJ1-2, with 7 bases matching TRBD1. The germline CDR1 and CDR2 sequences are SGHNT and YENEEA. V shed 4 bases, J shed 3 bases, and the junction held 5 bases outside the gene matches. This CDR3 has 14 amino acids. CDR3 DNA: TGTGCCAGCAGCTATACAGGGGTAGACTATGGCTACACCTTC. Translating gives CASSYTGVDYGYTF. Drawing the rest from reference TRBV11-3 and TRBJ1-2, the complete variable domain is EAGVVQSPRYKIIEKKQPVAFWCNPISGHNTLYWYLQNLGQGPELLIRYENEEAVDDSQLPKDRFSAERLKGVDSTLKIQPAELGDSAVYLCASSYTGVDYGYTFGSGTRLTVV.

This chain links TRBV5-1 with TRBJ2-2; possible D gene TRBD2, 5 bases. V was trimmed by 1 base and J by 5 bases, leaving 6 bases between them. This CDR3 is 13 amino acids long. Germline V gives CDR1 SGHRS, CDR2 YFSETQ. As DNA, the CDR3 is TGCGCCAGCAGCTTGTTAGCGACCGGGGAGCTGTTTTTT. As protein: CASSLLATGELFF.

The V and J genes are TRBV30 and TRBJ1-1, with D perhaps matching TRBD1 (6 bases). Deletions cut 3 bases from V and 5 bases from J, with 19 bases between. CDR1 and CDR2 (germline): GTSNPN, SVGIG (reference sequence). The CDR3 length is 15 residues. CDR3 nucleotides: TGTGCCTGGAGGCGGGGGGGCGCAGAAAGGACTGAAGCTTTCTTT. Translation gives CAWRRGGAERTEAFF.

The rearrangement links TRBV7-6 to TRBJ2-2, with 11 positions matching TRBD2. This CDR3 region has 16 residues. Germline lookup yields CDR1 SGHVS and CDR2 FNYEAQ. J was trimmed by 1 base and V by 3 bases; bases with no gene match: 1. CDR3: CASSFGLAGNTGELFF. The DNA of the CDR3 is TGTGCCAGCAGCTTTGGACTAGCGGGGAACACCGGGGAGCTGTTTTTT.

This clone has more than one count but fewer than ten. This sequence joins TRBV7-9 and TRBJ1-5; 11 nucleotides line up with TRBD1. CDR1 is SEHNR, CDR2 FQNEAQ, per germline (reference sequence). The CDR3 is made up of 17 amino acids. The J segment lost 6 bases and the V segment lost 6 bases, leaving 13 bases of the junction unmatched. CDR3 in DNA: TGTGCCAGCAGTCGATCTAGGACAGGGGGCACGGTTCAGCCCCAGCATTTT. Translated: CASSRSRTGGTVQPQHF.

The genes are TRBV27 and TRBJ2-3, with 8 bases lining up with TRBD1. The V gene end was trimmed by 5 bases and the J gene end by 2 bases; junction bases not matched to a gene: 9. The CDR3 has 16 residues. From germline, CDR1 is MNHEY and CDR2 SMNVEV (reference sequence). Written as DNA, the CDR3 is TGTGCCAGCAGTACCTGGACAGGGACACTCACAGATACGCAGTATTTT. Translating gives CASSTWTGTLTDTQYF.